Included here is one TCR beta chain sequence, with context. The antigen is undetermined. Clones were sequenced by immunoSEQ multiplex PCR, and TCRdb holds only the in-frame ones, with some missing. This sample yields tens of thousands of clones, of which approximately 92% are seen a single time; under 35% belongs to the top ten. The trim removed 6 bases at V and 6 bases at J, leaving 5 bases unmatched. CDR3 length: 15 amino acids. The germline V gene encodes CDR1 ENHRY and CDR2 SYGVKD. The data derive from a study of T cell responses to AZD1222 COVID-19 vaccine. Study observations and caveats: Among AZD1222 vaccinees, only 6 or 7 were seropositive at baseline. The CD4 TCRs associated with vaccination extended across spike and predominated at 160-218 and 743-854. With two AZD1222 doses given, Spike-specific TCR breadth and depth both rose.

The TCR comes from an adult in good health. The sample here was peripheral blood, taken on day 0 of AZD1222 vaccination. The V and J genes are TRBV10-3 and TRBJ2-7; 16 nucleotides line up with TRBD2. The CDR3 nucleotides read TGTGCCATCAGGGGGACTAGCGGGAGGGCCGGCGAGCAGTACTTC. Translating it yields CAIRGTSGRAGEQYF.